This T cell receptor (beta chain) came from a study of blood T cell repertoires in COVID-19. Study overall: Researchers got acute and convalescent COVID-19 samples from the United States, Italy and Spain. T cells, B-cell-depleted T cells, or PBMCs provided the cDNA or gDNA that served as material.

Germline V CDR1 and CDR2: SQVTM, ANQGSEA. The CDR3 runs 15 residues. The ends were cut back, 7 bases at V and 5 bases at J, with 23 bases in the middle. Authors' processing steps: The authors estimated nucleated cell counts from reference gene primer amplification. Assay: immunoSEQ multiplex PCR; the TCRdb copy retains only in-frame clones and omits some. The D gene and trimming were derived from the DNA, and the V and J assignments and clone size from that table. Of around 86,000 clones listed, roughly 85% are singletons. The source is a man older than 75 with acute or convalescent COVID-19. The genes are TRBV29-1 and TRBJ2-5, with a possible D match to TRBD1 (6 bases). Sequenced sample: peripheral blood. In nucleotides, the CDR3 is TGCAGCGCTAACCACTTCGGGACATCGACTGAGACCCAGTACTTC. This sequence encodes CSANHFGTSTETQYF.